This T cell receptor (beta chain) derives from a study of post-analysis software for immune sequencing data. Study-wide context: Several disease courses (relapsing-remitting, secondary progressive and progressive-relapsing) of multiple sclerosis were included. Findings and caveats of the study: Roughly five TRBV segments appeared more often in patients than in controls, and TRBV5-6, TRBV5-1 and TRBV20-1 were among these. Relative to controls, patients with multiple sclerosis showed significantly lower normalized Chao1 diversity.

This CDR3 region has 16 residues. The V gene's germline CDR1 is DFQATT and CDR2 SNEGSKA (reference sequence). Prepared libraries of TCR beta cDNA carried unique molecular identifiers. Starting from approximately 0.95 to 9.8 million T cells, the study yielded about 500,000 cDNA molecules. TCRdb redid the calling of the PCR reads with MiXCR, one entry per CDR3 protein. The top ten hold 4.6% of the sample, which has roughly 870,000 distinct CDR3 sequences, approximately 50% seen once. As concerns this clonotype: Its specificity is unknown.

The sequence was obtained from a girl aged 5 to 17 with multiple sclerosis. The chain has TRBV20-1 and TRBJ2-1; the match to TRBD1 covers 8 bases. The end of the DNA fits TRBJ2-7 better, so the J call may be wrong. Sequenced input: blood. This CDR3 is CSARATGEAYSLEQYF. The CDR3 bases are TGCAGTGCTAGGGCGACAGGGGAGGCCTATTCCCTCGAGCAGTACTTC.